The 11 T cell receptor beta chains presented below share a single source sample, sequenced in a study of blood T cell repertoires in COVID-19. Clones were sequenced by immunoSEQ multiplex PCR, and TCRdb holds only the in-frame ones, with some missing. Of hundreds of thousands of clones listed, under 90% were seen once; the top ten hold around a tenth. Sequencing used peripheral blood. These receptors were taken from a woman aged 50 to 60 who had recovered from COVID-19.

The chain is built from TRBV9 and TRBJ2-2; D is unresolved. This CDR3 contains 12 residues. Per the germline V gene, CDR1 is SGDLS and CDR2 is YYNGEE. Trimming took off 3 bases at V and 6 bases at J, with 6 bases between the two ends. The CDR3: CASSGASGELFF. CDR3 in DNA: TGTGCCAGCAGCGGGGCTTCCGGGGAGCTGTTTTTT.

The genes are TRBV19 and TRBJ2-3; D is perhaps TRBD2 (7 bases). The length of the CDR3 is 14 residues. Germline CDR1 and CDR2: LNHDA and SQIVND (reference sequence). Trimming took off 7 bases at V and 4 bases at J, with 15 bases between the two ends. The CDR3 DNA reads TGTGCCAGTACCATGGGGGGGCACGCAGATACGCAGTATTTT. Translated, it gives CASTMGGHADTQYF.

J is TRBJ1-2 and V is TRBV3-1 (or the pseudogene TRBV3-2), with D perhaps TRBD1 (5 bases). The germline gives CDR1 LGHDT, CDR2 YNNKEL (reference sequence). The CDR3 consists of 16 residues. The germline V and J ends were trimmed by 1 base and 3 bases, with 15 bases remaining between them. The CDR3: CASSQVNQGSDYGYTF. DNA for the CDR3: TGTGCCAGCAGCCAAGTCAACCAGGGTTCGGACTATGGCTACACCTTC.

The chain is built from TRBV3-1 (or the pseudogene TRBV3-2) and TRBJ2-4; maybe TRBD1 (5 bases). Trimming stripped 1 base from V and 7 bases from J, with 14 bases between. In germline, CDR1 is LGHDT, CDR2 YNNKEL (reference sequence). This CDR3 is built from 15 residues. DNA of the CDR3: TGTGCCAGCAGCCAAGGTGGGGCGCAATCGAACATTCAGTACTTC. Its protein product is CASSQGGAQSNIQYF.

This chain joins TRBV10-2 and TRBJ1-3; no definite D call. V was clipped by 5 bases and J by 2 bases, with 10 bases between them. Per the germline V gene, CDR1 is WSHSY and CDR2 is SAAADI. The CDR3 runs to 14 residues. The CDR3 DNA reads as TGCGCCAGCAGTACTCCCCCGCCTGGAAACACCATATATTTT. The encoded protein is CASSTPPPGNTIYF.

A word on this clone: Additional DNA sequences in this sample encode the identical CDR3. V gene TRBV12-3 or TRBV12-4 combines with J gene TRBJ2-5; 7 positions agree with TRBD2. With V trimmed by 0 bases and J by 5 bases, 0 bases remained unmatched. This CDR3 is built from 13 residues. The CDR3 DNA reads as TGTGCCAGCAGTTTAGCGGGGGGGGAGACCCAGTACTTC. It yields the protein CASSLAGGETQYF.

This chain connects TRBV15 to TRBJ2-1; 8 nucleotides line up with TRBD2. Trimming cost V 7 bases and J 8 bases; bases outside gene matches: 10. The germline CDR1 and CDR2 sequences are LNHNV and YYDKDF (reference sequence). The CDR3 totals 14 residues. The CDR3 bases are TGTGCCACCAACGCGGGACTAGGTTTTTATGAGCAGTTCTTC. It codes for CATNAGLGFYEQFF.

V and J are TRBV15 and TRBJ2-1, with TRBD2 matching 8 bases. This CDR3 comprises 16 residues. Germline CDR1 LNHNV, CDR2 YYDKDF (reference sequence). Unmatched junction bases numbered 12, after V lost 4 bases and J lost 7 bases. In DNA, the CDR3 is TGTGCCACCAGCACCACTAGCGGTTCCGGTTTAAATGAGCAGTTCTTC. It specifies CATSTTSGSGLNEQFF.

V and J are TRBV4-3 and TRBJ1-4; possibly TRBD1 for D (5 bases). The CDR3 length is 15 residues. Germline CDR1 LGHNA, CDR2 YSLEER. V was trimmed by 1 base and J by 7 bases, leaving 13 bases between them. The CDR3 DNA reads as TGCGCCAGCAGCCAAGTAGGGGCAGGCGGTGAAAAACTGTTTTTT. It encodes CASSQVGAGGEKLFF.

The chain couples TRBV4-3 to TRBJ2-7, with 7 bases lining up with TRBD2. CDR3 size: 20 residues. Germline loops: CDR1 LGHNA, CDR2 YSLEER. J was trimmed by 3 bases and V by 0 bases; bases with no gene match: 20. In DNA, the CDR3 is TGCGCCAGCAGCCAAGACGCCCCGGGGGTCGTGTCGGGAGGTGGCTACGAGCAGTACTTC. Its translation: CASSQDAPGVVSGGGYEQYF.

Here the CDR3 DNA reads TGCAGTGCTAGGAGCTATGGCTACACCTTC. Its protein is CSARSYGYTF. The rearrangement links TRBV20-1 to TRBJ1-2; no firm D call. The CDR3 consists of 10 residues. CDR1 is DFQATT and CDR2 is SNEGSKA in the germline V gene (reference sequence). The V end lost 3 bases, the J end lost 4 bases, and 3 bases lay between the germline ends.